The clone carrying this TCR beta chain came up many times. TCRdb fed the 5' RACE reads into MiXCR, producing one record per CDR3 protein. This table holds about 19,000 distinct CDR3 sequences, roughly 2.6% found once. V shed 3 bases and J shed 4 bases, with 12 bases lying between them. CDR3 length: 14 amino acids. CDR1 and CDR2 (germline): MGHRA, YSYEKL. These data come from a study of neurological immune-mediated disorders. Study as a whole: Among the approximately 35 patients with multiple sclerosis, some 31 were relapsing-remitting, while 3 were secondary progressive.

The sequence was obtained from a woman aged 18-29 years with multiple sclerosis. Sequenced: PBMCs. The V gene is TRBV4-1, the J gene TRBJ1-1; D unclear. In nucleotides, the CDR3 is TGCGCCAGCAGCCAGGTCCAGGTAACCACTGAAGCTTTCTTT. The encoded protein is CASSQVQVTTEAFF.